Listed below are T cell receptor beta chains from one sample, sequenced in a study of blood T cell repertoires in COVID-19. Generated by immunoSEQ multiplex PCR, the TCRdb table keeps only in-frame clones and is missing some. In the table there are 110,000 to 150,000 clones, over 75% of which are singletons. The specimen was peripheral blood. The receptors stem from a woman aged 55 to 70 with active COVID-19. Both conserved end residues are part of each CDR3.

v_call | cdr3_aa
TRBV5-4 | CASSLTPTNTGELFF
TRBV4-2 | CASSNHENTIYF
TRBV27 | CASSLGGSYEQYF
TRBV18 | CASSPYGGDNSPLHF
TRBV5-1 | CASSPIDGNTIYF
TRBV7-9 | CASSLPTAVYGYTF
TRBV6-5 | CASSQAFNYGYTF
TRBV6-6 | CASSYSVPYNSPLHF
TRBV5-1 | CASSLGGLGVLTNNEQFF
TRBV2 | CASSEVGATQHF
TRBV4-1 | CASSLMKRPDSQFF
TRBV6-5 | CASREDRVWTGELFF
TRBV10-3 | CATAEDANEKLFF
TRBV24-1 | CATGTANTGELFF
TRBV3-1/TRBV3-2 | CASSQSDSNQPQHF
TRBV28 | CASSPGQSSYNSPLHF
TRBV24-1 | CATSDLPHGELFF
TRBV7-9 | CASSSAWAGDTQYF
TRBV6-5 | CASSYGHEQYF
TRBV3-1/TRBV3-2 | CASSQAGGEVYGYTF
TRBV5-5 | CASSLLAGFTDTQYF
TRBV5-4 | CASRPGLAGGLYEQYF
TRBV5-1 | CASSLQDSASSYEQYF
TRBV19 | CASSLKHPGLAGALTRFF
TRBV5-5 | CASTQDLGVREKLFF
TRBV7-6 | CASSSGTSGIITDTQYF
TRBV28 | CASSLILAGDVDGYTF
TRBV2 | CASSVTGRDYGYTF
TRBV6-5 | CASRMDSSTNEKLFF
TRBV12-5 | CASGQGDIGSGNTIYF
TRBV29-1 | CSVEGSNNEQFF
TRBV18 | CASSPELYRANTGELFF
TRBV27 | CASSVWANTEAFF
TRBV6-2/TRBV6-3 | CASSYLGRSQPQHF